This TCR beta chain was obtained from a study of blood T cells in healthy people across ages. Study findings and constraints: Getting older went along with TCR beta diversity per million T cells dropping roughly linearly.

Sample-barcoded 5' priming and a J-beta primer mix drove a second PCR of 7 to 11 cycles. TCRdb ran MiXCR on the 5' RACE reads and lists one entry per CDR3 protein. The sample carries hundreds of thousands of distinct CDR3 sequences, about 47% recorded once. In regard to this clonotype: The antigen remains undetermined.

Trimming removed 3 bases from V and 5 bases from J, with 4 bases in between. The CDR3 length is 11 residues. Per germline, CDR1 ENHRY and CDR2 SYGVKD. Sequenced sample: blood. The receptor comes from an older man in good health. The chain has TRBV10-3 and TRBJ2-5; D not resolved. The chain's CDR3 is CAISDEETQYF. The CDR3 nucleotides read TGTGCCATCAGTGACGAGGAGACCCAGTACTTC.